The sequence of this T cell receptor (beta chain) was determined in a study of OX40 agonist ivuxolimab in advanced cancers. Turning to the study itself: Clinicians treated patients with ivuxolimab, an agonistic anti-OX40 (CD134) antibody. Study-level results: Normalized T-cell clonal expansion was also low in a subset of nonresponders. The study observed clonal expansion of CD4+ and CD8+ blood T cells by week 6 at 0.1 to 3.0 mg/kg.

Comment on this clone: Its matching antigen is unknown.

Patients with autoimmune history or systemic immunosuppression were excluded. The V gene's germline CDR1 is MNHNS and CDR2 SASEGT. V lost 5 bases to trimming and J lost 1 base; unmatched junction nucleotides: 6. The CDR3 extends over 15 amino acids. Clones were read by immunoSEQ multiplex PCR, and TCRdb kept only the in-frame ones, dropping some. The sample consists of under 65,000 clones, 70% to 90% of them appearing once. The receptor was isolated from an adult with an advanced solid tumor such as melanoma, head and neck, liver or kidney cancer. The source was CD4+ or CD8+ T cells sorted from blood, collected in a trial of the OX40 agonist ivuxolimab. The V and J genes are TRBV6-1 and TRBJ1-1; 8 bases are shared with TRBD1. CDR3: CASSLGGQANTEAFF. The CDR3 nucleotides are TGTGCCAGCAGTCTAGGGGGACAGGCGAACACTGAAGCTTTCTTT.